This TCR beta chain was captured in a study of OX40 agonist ivuxolimab in advanced cancers. Study details: Subjects had a mean age of about 61 years, with a range of about 23 to 85; roughly 80% were male. Study observations and caveats: Patients with a partial response at 0.1-3.0 mg/kg had among the lowest clonal expansion.

The data were produced by immunoSEQ multiplex PCR, yet TCRdb's version contains in-frame clones alone and is incomplete. The sample includes about 40,000 clones, around 87% of them seen just once. Regarding this clone: Antigen specificity is unknown.

The CDR3 length is 10 residues. V was clipped by 4 bases and J by 8 bases, with 8 bases between them. The germline V gene encodes CDR1 DFQATT and CDR2 SNEGSKA (reference sequence). This TCR was sampled from an adult with an advanced solid tumor such as melanoma, head and neck, liver or kidney cancer. Sequencing used CD4+ or CD8+ T cells sorted from blood, obtained in a trial of the OX40 agonist ivuxolimab. The chain links TRBV20-1 to TRBJ1-2, with D unresolved. The chain's CDR3 is CSATTGGYTF. As DNA, the CDR3 is TGCAGTGCTACTACCGGCGGCTACACCTTC.